This T cell receptor (beta chain) was sequenced during a study of blood T cell repertoires in COVID-19. The data were produced by immunoSEQ multiplex PCR, yet TCRdb's version contains in-frame clones alone and is incomplete. The sample carries 250,000 to 300,000 clones, about four fifths recorded once. This CDR3 spans 14 amino acids. Looked up from germline, CDR1 is MNHNS and CDR2 is SASEGT. With V trimmed by 3 bases and J by 7 bases, 6 bases remained unmatched. This sequence was found in a man in his forties or fifties who had been exposed to COVID-19. The V call is TRBV6-1, the J call TRBJ1-5, with 7 positions matching TRBD1. The material sequenced was PBMCs or T cells enriched from blood (not recorded which). This CDR3 is CASSDRQGRQPQHF. The CDR3 DNA reads TGTGCCAGCAGTGATCGACAGGGCCGGCAGCCCCAGCATTTT.